What follows are 14 T cell receptor beta chains derived from one specimen sequenced in a study of T cells in localized non-small cell lung cancer. Clones were sequenced by immunoSEQ multiplex PCR, and TCRdb holds only the in-frame ones, with some missing. This sample has 75,000 to 95,000 clones, with about 87% found just once. The specimen was peripheral blood, collected before any cancer treatment. The receptors originated from a man aged 40 to 70 with stage I squamous cell lung carcinoma.

This chain links TRBV7-3 with TRBJ1-1; the D gene is possibly TRBD1 (5 bases). CDR3 length: 13 residues. V gave up 4 bases and J gave up 4 bases, with 10 bases separating them. The germline CDR1 and CDR2 sequences are SGHTA and FQGTGA. In nucleotides, the CDR3 is TGTGCCAGCAGCTCGGGAGGGACCACTGAAGCTTTCTTT. It specifies CASSSGGTTEAFF.

The gene calls are TRBV7-9 and TRBJ1-1; a weak D match, TRBD1 (5 bases). Germline V gene data show CDR1 as SEHNR and CDR2 as FQNEAQ (reference sequence). Trimming stripped 6 bases from V and 4 bases from J, with 18 bases between. The length of the CDR3 is 15 residues. The CDR3 here is CASSLLLTGPTEAFF. The CDR3 DNA sequence: TGTGCCAGCAGTCTCCTCCTAACGGGACCCACTGAAGCTTTCTTT.

This clone was observed a single time. This CDR3 is CASRRTGGDTEAFF. The DNA of the CDR3 is TGTGCCAGCAGGCGGACAGGGGGAGACACTGAAGCTTTCTTT. The chain is built from TRBV6-1 and TRBJ1-1, with 10 bases lining up with TRBD1. In germline, CDR1 is MNHNS, CDR2 SASEGT. The V and J ends lost 6 bases and 3 bases, in that order; junction bases with no gene match: 4. The CDR3 is 14 amino acids.

The chain uses TRBV10-1 and TRBJ2-1; TRBD1 might be the D (5 bases). There are 21 residues in the CDR3. V lost 0 bases, J lost 0 bases, and 24 bases lay in between. Germline CDR1 reads WNHNN; CDR2 reads SYGVQD (reference sequence). The CDR3 DNA sequence: TGCGCCAGCAGTGAGTCGTTCCGTTGGGGCTCGACTTCAAGCTCCTACAATGAGCAGTTCTTC. This gives the protein CASSESFRWGSTSSSYNEQFF.

This clone was recorded only once. The chain couples TRBV2 to TRBJ2-1; TRBD1 matches 9 bases. Per germline, CDR1 SNHLY and CDR2 FYNNEI. The V segment lost 8 bases and the J segment 4 bases; nucleotides outside the gene matches: 0. This CDR3 has 12 residues. The CDR3 spells CASGQGYNEQFF. The CDR3 DNA follows: TGTGCCAGCGGACAGGGGTACAATGAGCAGTTCTTC.

The chain has TRBV5-1 and TRBJ1-1; 8 nucleotides line up with TRBD1. V lost 0 bases, J lost 3 bases, and 1 base stayed unmatched. CDR1 and CDR2 (germline): SGHRS, YFSETQ. This CDR3 is 14 amino acids long. This CDR3 reads CASSLVQGDTEAFF. CDR3 nucleotides: TGCGCCAGCAGCTTGGTACAGGGGGACACTGAAGCTTTCTTT. Variable domain in full (rest from reference TRBV5-1 and TRBJ1-1): KAGVTQTPRYLIKTRGQQVTLSCSPISGHRSVSWYQQTPGQGLQFLFEYFSETQRNKGNFPGRFSGRQFSNSRSEMNVSTLELGDSALYLCASSLVQGDTEAFFGQGTRLTVV.

The rearrangement uses TRBV28 and TRBJ1-3; TRBD1 matches 9 bases. This CDR3 region has 16 residues. The V gene's germline CDR1 is MDHEN and CDR2 SYDVKM. V lost 3 bases to trimming and J lost 7 bases; unmatched junction nucleotides: 10. The CDR3 coding sequence is TGTGCCAGCAGTTTCTGGCTGACAGGGGGTACGAACACCATATATTTT. This encodes CASSFWLTGGTNTIYF.

The CDR3 loop reads CASSPRGTPGGYTEAFF. The CDR3 DNA reads TGTGCCAGCTCACCTAGGGGGACCCCTGGGGGTTACACTGAAGCTTTCTTT. The V and J genes are TRBV18 and TRBJ1-1; D may be TRBD1 (6 bases). The CDR3 has 17 amino acids. Germline-derived CDR1 and CDR2 are KGHSH and LQKENI. Between the trimmed V and J ends, which lost 3 bases and 3 bases, there was a span of 20 bases.

The rearrangement joins TRBV25-1 to TRBJ1-1; D perhaps matches TRBD1 (6 bases). Per the germline V gene, CDR1 is MGHDK and CDR2 is SYGVNS. The CDR3 extends over 14 amino acids. Trimming shortened V by 4 bases and J by 0 bases, and 9 bases separated the two germline ends. The CDR3 bases are TGTGCCAGCAGTGTTGGACAGCTGAACACTGAAGCTTTCTTT. This translates into CASSVGQLNTEAFF.

V usage is TRBV5-6 and J usage is TRBJ1-1; TRBD1 is a possible D gene (6 bases). Germline V CDR1 and CDR2: SGHDT, YYEEEE. V lost 1 base and J 4 bases, leaving 8 bases between the germline ends. The CDR3 runs to 13 residues. The CDR3, as DNA: TGTGCCAGCAGCTTGAAGACAGGCACTGAAGCTTTCTTT. Translation: CASSLKTGTEAFF.

V gene TRBV19 combines with J gene TRBJ2-7; TRBD1 might be the D (6 bases). V was clipped by 9 bases and J by 0 bases, with 15 bases between them. Germline assignment: CDR1 LNHDA and CDR2 SQIVND (reference sequence). The CDR3 spans 14 residues. CDR3 residues: CARHSRGTSYEQYF. As DNA, the CDR3 is TGTGCCAGACACAGCAGGGGAACCTCCTACGAGCAGTACTTC.

The chain joins TRBV5-1 to TRBJ2-5, with no clear D. Germline assignment: CDR1 SGHRS and CDR2 YFSETQ. CDR3 length: 12 residues. Trimming shortened V by 4 bases and J by 5 bases, and 9 bases separated the two germline ends. CDR3 nucleotides: TGCGCCAGCAGCCCGGGTCGGGAGACCCAGTACTTC. Translated, it gives CASSPGRETQYF.

This clone turned up a few times. The chain carries TRBV7-9 and TRBJ1-2; no clear D gene. Trimming cost V 7 bases and J 8 bases, with 14 bases left between them. The CDR3 consists of 12 residues. Germline CDR1 SEHNR, CDR2 FQNEAQ (reference sequence). The CDR3 reads CASTHSHKGYTF. The CDR3 nucleotides are TGTGCCAGCACCCATTCACACAAGGGCTACACCTTC.

A word on this clone: The limits of the CDR3 on the DNA are not certain, so only TCRdb's listed CDR3 is given. The chain is built from TRBV7-6 and TRBJ2-1; no DNA check was done on the table's D call, TRBD2. The CDR3 has 18 amino acids, counting both end residues. From germline, CDR1 is SGHVS and CDR2 FNYEAQ. The CDR3 here is CASSLAPNLMVAGGNRFF.